Given below is one TCR beta chain in context. Its specificity is not known. Possible read error: a much larger clone is one base away. The cDNA had a unique molecular identifier and a template-switch universal primer site. One entry per CDR3 protein results from TCRdb running MiXCR on the 5' RACE reads. The sample lists 1.5 million or so distinct CDR3 sequences, about 32% occurring once. Trimming removed 3 bases from V and 5 bases from J, with 23 bases in between. The CDR3 sequence is 16 residues long. The germline gives CDR1 SQVTM, CDR2 ANQGSEA. These data are taken from a study of identical twins. Findings and caveats of the study: Out-of-frame alpha sequences that twins shared showed excess low generation probability.

Healthy Caucasian individuals made up all the donors. The receptor was isolated from a newborn girl in good health. Sequencing was done on a sample of cord blood. The V call is TRBV29-1, the J call TRBJ2-7; D not resolved. For the CDR3, the DNA is TGCAGCGTTGAGCTCTTAGCAGCTTGGCGCGGAAACGAGCAGTACTTC. Translating gives CSVELLAAWRGNEQYF.